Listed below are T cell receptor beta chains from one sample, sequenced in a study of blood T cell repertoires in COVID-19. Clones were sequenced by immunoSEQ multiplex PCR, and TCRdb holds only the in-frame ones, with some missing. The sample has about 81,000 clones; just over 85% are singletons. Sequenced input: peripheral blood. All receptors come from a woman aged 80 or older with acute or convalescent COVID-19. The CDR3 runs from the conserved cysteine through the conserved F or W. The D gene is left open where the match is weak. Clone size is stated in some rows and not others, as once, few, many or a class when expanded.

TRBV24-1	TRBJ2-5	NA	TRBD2	CATSPGAGGPQETQYF	TGTGCCACCAGCCCCGGAGCGGGGGGACCCCAAGAGACCCAGTACTTC
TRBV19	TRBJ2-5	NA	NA	CASSYRAGVFQETQYF	TGTGCCAGTAGTTATAGGGCAGGGGTCTTCCAAGAGACCCAGTACTTC
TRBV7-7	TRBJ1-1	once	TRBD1	CASSLIRPTGAGYGNTEAFF	TGTGCTAGCAGCTTAATTCGCCCGACAGGGGCAGGGTATGGAAACACTGAAGCTTTCTTT
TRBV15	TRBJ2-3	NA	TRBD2	CATSPSGGGDTQYF	TGTGCCACCAGCCCCAGCGGGGGAGGAGATACGCAGTATTTT
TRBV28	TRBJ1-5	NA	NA	CASTLGTVNQPQHF	TGTGCCAGCACCCTTGGCACAGTCAATCAGCCCCAGCATTTT
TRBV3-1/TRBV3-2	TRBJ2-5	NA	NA	CASSPRGLETQYF	TGTGCCAGCAGCCCCCGGGGTTTAGAGACCCAGTACTTC
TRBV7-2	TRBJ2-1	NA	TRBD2	CASTSRGGARNEQFF	TGTGCCAGCACCTCGCGGGGGGGGGCGCGCAATGAGCAGTTCTTC
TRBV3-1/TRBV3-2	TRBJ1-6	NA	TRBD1	CASSQGGQGHSPLHF	TGTGCCAGCAGCCAAGGGGGACAGGGGCATTCACCCCTCCACTTT
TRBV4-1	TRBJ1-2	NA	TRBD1	CASSLTFSGTGGYGYTF	TGCGCCAGCAGCCTGACCTTTTCCGGGACAGGGGGCTATGGCTACACCTTC
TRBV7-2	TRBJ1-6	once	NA	CASSSNSPLHF	TGTGCCAGCAGCTCGAATTCACCCCTCCACTTT
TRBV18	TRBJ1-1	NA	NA	CASSPLGQNTEAFF	TGTGCCAGCTCACCACTCGGACAGAACACTGAAGCTTTCTTT
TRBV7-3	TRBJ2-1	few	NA	CASSLRGAQNEQFF	TGTGCCAGCAGCTTGCGCGGGGCACAGAATGAGCAGTTCTTC
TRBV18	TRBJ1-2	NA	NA	CASSPDRYGYTF	TGTGCCAGCTCTCCGGACAGATATGGCTACACCTTC
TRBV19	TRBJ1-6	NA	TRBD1	CASSVRGLGSPLHF	TGTGCCAGTAGTGTCAGGGGGCTGGGTTCACCCCTCCACTTT
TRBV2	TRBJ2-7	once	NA	CASKDRDLKYEQYF	TGTGCCAGCAAAGACCGGGACTTAAAATACGAGCAGTACTTC
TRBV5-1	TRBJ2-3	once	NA	CASSLAVAGTDTQYF	TGCGCCAGCAGCTTGGCCGTGGCGGGAACAGATACGCAGTATTTT
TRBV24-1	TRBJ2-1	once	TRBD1	CATSDRDSSYNEQFF	TGTGCCACCAGTGATCGGGACAGCTCCTACAATGAGCAGTTCTTC
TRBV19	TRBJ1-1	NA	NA	CASSIATEKNTEAFF	TGTGCCAGTAGTATCGCGACAGAGAAGAACACTGAAGCTTTCTTT
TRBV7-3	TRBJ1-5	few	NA	CASSLSQGNQPQHF	TGTGCCAGCAGCTTGAGTCAGGGCAATCAGCCCCAGCATTTT
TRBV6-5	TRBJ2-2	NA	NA	CASTAERANTGELFF	TGTGCCAGCACTGCCGAGCGGGCAAACACCGGGGAGCTGTTTTTT
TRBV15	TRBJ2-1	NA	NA	CATSPGAIYNEQFF	TGTGCCACCAGTCCGGGAGCGATCTACAATGAGCAGTTCTTC
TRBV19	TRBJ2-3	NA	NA	CASSRAITDTQYF	TGTGCCAGTAGTAGGGCCATCACAGATACGCAGTATTTT
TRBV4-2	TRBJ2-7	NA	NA	CASSRIRGDRVYEQYF	TGTGCCAGCAGCCGGATCAGGGGTGATCGTGTCTACGAGCAGTACTTC
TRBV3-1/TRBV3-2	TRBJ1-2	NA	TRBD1	CASSRGQVNYGYTF	TGTGCCAGCAGTAGGGGGCAGGTGAACTATGGCTACACCTTC
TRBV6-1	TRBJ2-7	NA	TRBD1	CASSEALRGTGSSYEQYF	TGTGCCAGCAGTGAAGCGCTTCGGGGGACAGGAAGCTCCTACGAGCAGTACTTC
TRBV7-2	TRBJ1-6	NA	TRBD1	CASSPGQLNSPLHF	TGTGCCAGCAGCCCGGGACAGCTTAATTCACCCCTCCACTTT